What follows are 3 T cell receptor beta chains derived from one specimen sequenced in a study of blood T cell repertoires in COVID-19. Profiling relied on immunoSEQ multiplex PCR, and the TCRdb table lists in-frame clones only, not all of them. Altogether some 340,000 clones are present, approximately 91% being singletons, with the ten largest covering roughly 3.9%. The sample comprised PBMCs or T cells enriched from blood (not recorded which). Receptors originate from a woman aged 25 to 39 who had been exposed to COVID-19.

This clone was seen a single time. V and J are TRBV19 and TRBJ2-2; TRBD1 might be the D (6 bases). Germline V gene lookup returns CDR1 LNHDA and CDR2 SQIVND (reference sequence). The CDR3 length is 18 residues. The germline V and J ends were trimmed by 8 bases and 0 bases, with 22 bases remaining between them. CDR3: CASSRQAMYIANTGELFF. The CDR3 DNA reads TGTGCCAGTTCCCGACAGGCCATGTATATCGCGAACACCGGGGAGCTGTTTTTT.

The table lists this clone with a count of one. The rearrangement links TRBV5-4 to TRBJ2-7, with TRBD1 identical over 10 bases. The CDR3 covers 15 residues. V dropped 2 bases and J dropped 3; count of bases not matched to a gene: 5. Germline V CDR1 and CDR2: SGHNT, YYREEE (reference sequence). CDR3 DNA: TGTGCCAGCAGCTTTCCAGGGGACAGGGGCTACGAGCAGTACTTC. The encoded protein is CASSFPGDRGYEQYF. Variable domain in full (rest from reference TRBV5-4 and TRBJ2-7): ETGVTQSPTHLIKTRGQQVTLRCSSQSGHNTVSWYQQALGQGPQFIFQYYREEENGRGNFPPRFSGLQFPNYSSELNVNALELDDSALYLCASSFPGDRGYEQYFGPGTRLTVT.

This chain connects TRBV19 to TRBJ1-6, with 7 positions matching TRBD1. V trimming: 0 bases; J trimming: 0 bases; junction bases outside the gene matches: 2. The CDR3 length is 17 residues. From germline, CDR1 is LNHDA and CDR2 SQIVND (reference sequence). Written as DNA, the CDR3 is TGTGCCAGTAGTATAGAGACAGGGAGCTCCTATAATTCACCCCTCCACTTT. Its protein product is CASSIETGSSYNSPLHF.